Listed below are T cell receptor beta chains from one sample, sequenced in a study of Tregs in tolerant kidney transplant recipients. Here immunoSEQ multiplex PCR was the method, and the copy in TCRdb shows in-frame clones only, minus some. This table holds about 69,000 clones, roughly 89% found once. Sequences were derived from CD4+ T cells from blood, sampled before the transplant. These receptors originate from a human donor who received a combined kidney and bone marrow transplant. CDR3s include the opening cysteine and the closing phenylalanine or tryptophan. A D gene is named only where the DNA matches it firmly. Where a row states a size, it is once, few, many or the class of an expanded clone; other rows omit it.

size	V	D	J	CDR3	DNA
NA	TRBV27	NA	TRBJ2-7	CASSLESIRGRGSYEQYF	TGTGCCAGCAGTTTGGAATCAATCAGGGGTCGGGGCTCCTACGAGCAGTACTTC
NA	TRBV5-1	TRBD2	TRBJ2-1	CASSLLLAGVSYNEQFF	TGCGCCAGCAGCCTACTACTAGCGGGAGTCTCCTACAATGAGCAGTTCTTC
NA	TRBV15	NA	TRBJ2-2	CATSRGAMGGDNTGELFF	TGTGCCACCAGCAGAGGGGCCATGGGGGGAGATAACACCGGGGAGCTGTTTTTT
NA	TRBV28	NA	TRBJ1-5	CATRGGNQPQHF	TGTGCCACCAGGGGAGGCAATCAGCCCCAGCATTTT
once	TRBV27	NA	TRBJ2-7	CASSFSGTNYEQYF	TGTGCCAGCAGTTTTTCGGGGACAAACTACGAGCAGTACTTC
NA	TRBV28	TRBD2	TRBJ2-7	CATSGRGIDEQYF	TGTGCCACTAGCGGGAGAGGTATCGACGAGCAGTACTTC
NA	TRBV7-9	NA	TRBJ2-1	CASSLRGAHNEQFF	TGTGCCAGCAGCTTAAGGGGCGCTCACAATGAGCAGTTCTTC
NA	TRBV7-2	NA	TRBJ2-5	CASSSAGETQYF	TGTGCCAGCAGCTCTGCAGGAGAGACCCAGTACTTC
NA	TRBV4-3	TRBD2	TRBJ2-5	CASSRGAGVFQETQYF	TGCGCCAGCAGCCGGGGAGCGGGAGTTTTCCAAGAGACCCAGTACTTC
NA	TRBV10-3	TRBD2	TRBJ2-1	CAISVGLAGGKNEQFF	TGTGCCATCAGTGTGGGCCTAGCGGGAGGTAAGAATGAGCAGTTCTTC
NA	TRBV10-3	TRBD1	TRBJ1-4	CAISEPGQGNEKLFF	TGTGCCATCAGTGAGCCGGGACAGGGAAACGAAAAACTGTTTTTT
NA	TRBV10-3	NA	TRBJ2-1	CATDQGPYNEQFF	TGTGCCACGGACCAGGGGCCCTACAATGAGCAGTTCTTC
NA	TRBV28	NA	TRBJ2-2	CASSLIRQTGELFF	TGTGCCAGCAGTCTAATCCGACAGACCGGGGAGCTGTTTTTT
once	TRBV11-3	TRBD1	TRBJ2-1	CASRTGTGGYNEQFF	TGTGCCAGCAGAACCGGGACAGGGGGCTACAATGAGCAGTTCTTC
few	TRBV28	NA	TRBJ2-7	CASSPRDTTYEQYF	TGTGCCAGCAGTCCCCGGGACACTACCTACGAGCAGTACTTC
once	TRBV10-3	NA	TRBJ2-3	CAISASSDTQYF	TGTGCCATCAGTGCCTCGTCTGATACGCAGTATTTT
NA	TRBV28	TRBD1	TRBJ2-3	CASSLVQGALDTQYF	TGTGCCAGCAGTTTAGTCCAGGGGGCGCTTGATACGCAGTATTTT
NA	TRBV7-8	TRBD1	TRBJ1-1	CASSPRGVGNTEAFF	TGTGCCAGCAGCCCCAGGGGGGTAGGGAACACTGAAGCTTTCTTT
NA	TRBV19	TRBD2	TRBJ2-1	CASSQQAGGGYNEQFF	TGTGCCAGCTCACAACAGGCGGGAGGAGGGTACAATGAGCAGTTCTTC
NA	TRBV6-1	NA	TRBJ2-1	CASSGGDNEQFF	TGTGCCAGCAGTGGGGGGGACAATGAGCAGTTCTTC
NA	TRBV10-3	TRBD1	TRBJ1-2	CAIPGQGYGYTF	TGTGCCATCCCGGGACAGGGATATGGCTACACCTTC
NA	TRBV2	TRBD1	TRBJ1-5	CASSKQGFQPQHF	TGTGCCAGCAGTAAACAGGGGTTTCAGCCCCAGCATTTT
NA	TRBV11-3	TRBD2	TRBJ2-3	CASSKLAGSKTDTQYF	TGTGCCAGCAGCAAACTAGCGGGTTCAAAGACAGATACGCAGTATTTT
NA	TRBV5-1	NA	TRBJ2-3	CASSLIEGTDTQYF	TGCGCCAGCAGCTTAATAGAGGGCACAGATACGCAGTATTTT
NA	TRBV7-2	TRBD1	TRBJ1-1	CASSQGQGRFWNTEAFF	TGTGCCAGCAGCCAGGGACAGGGGAGGTTTTGGAACACTGAAGCTTTCTTT
NA	TRBV5-1	TRBD1	TRBJ2-1	CASSLEGTGFYNEQFF	TGCGCCAGCAGCTTGGAGGGGACAGGGTTTTACAATGAGCAGTTCTTC
NA	TRBV11-2	NA	TRBJ2-7	CASSPGREDEQYF	TGTGCCAGCAGCCCGGGAAGGGAGGACGAGCAGTACTTC
NA	TRBV13	TRBD1	TRBJ2-4	CASRRQGATKNIQYF	TGTGCCAGCAGGCGACAGGGGGCAACCAAAAACATTCAGTACTTC
NA	TRBV27	TRBD1	TRBJ1-2	CASRFLDRGGGYTF	TGTGCCAGCAGGTTCCTGGACAGGGGGGGTGGCTACACCTTC
NA	TRBV18	NA	TRBJ1-1	CASSQGFDTEAFF	TGTGCCAGCTCACAGGGGTTCGACACTGAAGCTTTCTTT
NA	TRBV18	TRBD2	TRBJ2-1	CASSPAAGGSHEQFF	TGTGCCAGCTCACCCGCAGCGGGAGGATCGCATGAGCAGTTCTTC
NA	TRBV28	NA	TRBJ1-2	CASSLAGPALYGYTF	TGTGCCAGCAGTTTGGCAGGGCCCGCTTTGTATGGCTACACCTTC
NA	TRBV11-1	NA	TRBJ1-2	CASSLQGPGRDGYTF	TGTGCCAGCAGCCTACAGGGTCCGGGGAGAGATGGCTACACCTTC
NA	TRBV11-2	TRBD1	TRBJ1-2	CASSLALGQGGGYTF	TGTGCCAGCAGCTTAGCCCTGGGACAGGGGGGCGGCTACACCTTC
NA	TRBV6-6	TRBD2	TRBJ2-1	CASSPQGLGNNEQFF	TGTGCCAGCAGTCCTCAGGGACTAGGTAACAATGAGCAGTTCTTC
NA	TRBV7-2	NA	TRBJ2-7	CASSTVGGAGSLYEQYF	TGTGCCAGCAGCACCGTAGGGGGGGCAGGGAGTCTTTACGAGCAGTACTTC
NA	TRBV5-1	TRBD1	TRBJ1-1	CASSRGQGPVTEAFF	TGCGCCAGCAGCCGCGGACAGGGTCCGGTCACTGAAGCTTTCTTT
NA	TRBV10-3	TRBD1	TRBJ2-7	CAIRRTGEGSYEQYF	TGTGCCATCAGACGCACAGGGGAAGGGTCCTACGAGCAGTACTTC
NA	TRBV28	TRBD2	TRBJ2-5	CASSLSGLAQETQYF	TGTGCCAGCAGTTTATCGGGACTAGCGCAAGAGACCCAGTACTTC
few	TRBV28	TRBD1	TRBJ1-2	CASSSSARQGNYGYTF	TGTGCCAGCAGTTCCTCAGCCCGACAGGGTAACTATGGCTACACCTTC
NA	TRBV7-2	NA	TRBJ2-3	CASSSGSTDTQYF	TGTGCCAGCAGCAGCGGGAGCACAGATACGCAGTATTTT
NA	TRBV28	NA	TRBJ2-1	CASSRDSGYNEQFF	TGTGCCAGCAGCCGGGACTCAGGGTACAATGAGCAGTTCTTC
NA	TRBV19	NA	TRBJ2-2	CASTSSSTGELFF	TGTGCCAGTACCTCGAGTAGCACCGGGGAGCTGTTTTTT
NA	TRBV7-3	TRBD1	TRBJ1-2	CASSLEGQGDGYTF	TGTGCCAGCAGCCTTGAGGGGCAGGGGGATGGCTACACCTTC
NA	TRBV27	NA	TRBJ2-7	CASSRTPNEPYF	TGTGCCAGCAGCAGGACTCCGAACGAGCCGTACTTC
NA	TRBV6-5	TRBD2	TRBJ2-3	CASSYAAGGRDTQYF	TGTGCCAGCAGTTACGCAGCGGGAGGACGAGATACGCAGTATTTT
NA	TRBV7-3	NA	TRBJ2-7	CASSLTPELVSEQYF	TGTGCCAGCAGCTTAACGCCCGAGCTAGTAAGCGAGCAGTACTTC
NA	TRBV4-2	NA	TRBJ1-1	CASSRQYTEAFF	TGTGCCAGCAGCCGACAATACACTGAAGCTTTCTTT
once	TRBV5-1	TRBD1	TRBJ1-4	CASSLVQGGPGNEKLFF	TGCGCCAGCAGCTTGGTACAGGGGGGTCCCGGGAATGAAAAACTGTTTTTT
NA	TRBV10-3	NA	TRBJ2-1	CAIMGQISGEQFF	TGTGCCATCATGGGACAAATATCGGGTGAGCAGTTCTTC
few	TRBV27	NA	TRBJ2-7	CASSFTISYEQYF	TGTGCCAGCAGTTTTACTATTTCCTACGAGCAGTACTTC
NA	TRBV27	NA	TRBJ1-4	CASSFNRVTNEKLFF	TGTGCCAGCAGTTTTAACAGGGTGACTAATGAAAAACTGTTTTTT
NA	TRBV18	NA	TRBJ1-3	CASSPGTGDSGNTIYF	TGTGCCAGCTCACCAGGTACAGGTGACTCTGGAAACACCATATATTTT
NA	TRBV27	NA	TRBJ2-5	CASSWANKETQYF	TGTGCCAGCAGTTGGGCTAACAAAGAGACCCAGTACTTC
few	TRBV6-6	NA	TRBJ2-1	CASSPRTVSSYNEQFF	TGTGCCAGCAGCCCGAGGACTGTGAGCTCCTACAATGAGCAGTTCTTC
NA	TRBV28	TRBD1	TRBJ2-3	CASSWDSGVGTQYF	TGTGCCAGCAGTTGGGACAGTGGAGTGGGTACGCAGTATTTT
NA	TRBV27	NA	TRBJ2-7	CASSLVRSSYEQYF	TGTGCCAGCAGTTTAGTCCGGAGCTCCTACGAGCAGTACTTC
NA	TRBV23-1	NA	TRBJ2-5	CASSQCQVEETQYF	TGCGCCAGCAGTCAATGCCAGGTAGAAGAGACCCAGTACTTC
NA	TRBV7-3	TRBD1	TRBJ1-4	CASSWGQGREKLFF	TGTGCCAGCAGCTGGGGACAGGGGCGAGAAAAACTGTTTTTT